This TCR beta chain originates from a study of T cells in Graves' hyperthyroidism and ophthalmopathy. Findings and limits, study-wide: Expanded thyroid clonotypes (above 0.001) were mostly also found in blood. Ophthalmopathy onset followed model prediction by a median about six months.

The junction had 4 bases not matched to a gene; V was cut back by 6 bases and J by 0 bases. This CDR3 has 15 amino acids. The germline V gene has CDR1 ENHRY and CDR2 SYGVKD. Template material for amplifying TCR beta CDR3 regions consisted of RNA transcripts. HTBI primers were used for first-round RT-PCR of the TCR CDR3. MiXCR was run by TCRdb on the multiplex PCR reads, yielding one entry per CDR3 protein. The sample comprises 490,000 or so distinct CDR3 sequences, about 46% of which are singletons, and about two fifths rests with the top ten. A note on this clonotype: Its antigen is not identified.

Criteria for exclusion of patients were uncontrolled infection, other autoimmune disease, pregnancy or lactation. The sequencing input was peripheral blood or thyroid tissue (not recorded which). The clonotype comes from an adult woman with Graves' disease, either hyperthyroidism or ophthalmopathy (not recorded which). The chain recombines TRBV10-3 with TRBJ2-3, with TRBD2 matching 9 bases. CDR3 sequence reads: CAISPLAGSTDTQYF. The CDR3 bases are TGTGCCATCAGCCCTCTAGCGGGGAGCACAGATACGCAGTATTTT.